The sequence of this T cell receptor beta chain was determined in a study of T cell responses to AZD1222 COVID-19 vaccine. V trimming: 0 bases; J trimming: 8 bases; junction bases outside the gene matches: 7. Germline values: CDR1 SGHNT, CDR2 YYREEE (reference sequence). The CDR3 is 15 amino acids. Sequencing was performed with immunoSEQ multiplex PCR; in TCRdb, only in-frame clones are kept and a portion is missing. The table includes some 170,000 clones, around 90% detected once. This clonotype was sampled from an adult in good health. The sample was peripheral blood, taken on day 0 of AZD1222 vaccination. This chain uses TRBV5-4 with TRBJ2-1; 8 nucleotides align to TRBD1. For the CDR3, the DNA is TGTGCCAGCAGCTTGGCAGGGGGCGGTAATTATGAGCAGTTCTTC. Protein sequence: CASSLAGGGNYEQFF.